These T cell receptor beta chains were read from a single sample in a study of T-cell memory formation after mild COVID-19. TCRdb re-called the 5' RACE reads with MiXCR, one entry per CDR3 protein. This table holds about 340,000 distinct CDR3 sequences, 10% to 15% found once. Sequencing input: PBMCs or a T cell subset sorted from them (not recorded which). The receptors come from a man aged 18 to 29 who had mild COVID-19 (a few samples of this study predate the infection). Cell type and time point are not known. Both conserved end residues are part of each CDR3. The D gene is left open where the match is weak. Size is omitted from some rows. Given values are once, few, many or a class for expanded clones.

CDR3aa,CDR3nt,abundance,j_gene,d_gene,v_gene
CASSLDRPTGELFF,TGCGCCAGCAGCTTGGACAGACCCACCGGGGAGCTGTTTTTT,many,TRBJ2-2,.,TRBV5-1
CAIKGAAFSDGYTF,TGTGCCATCAAGGGGGCCGCCTTTTCCGATGGCTACACCTTC,.,TRBJ1-2,TRBD1,TRBV10-3
CATSRASVVMTQYF,TGTGCCACCAGCAGAGCCAGCGTGGTGATGACCCAGTACTTC,.,TRBJ2-5,.,TRBV15
CASSLGPGGAYGYTF,TGCGCCAGCAGCTTGGGTCCGGGGGGAGCGTATGGCTACACCTTC,few,TRBJ1-2,.,TRBV5-1
CSVGRTSGLPQAQFF,TGCAGCGTTGGTAGGACTAGCGGGCTTCCCCAAGCGCAGTTCTTC,.,TRBJ2-1,TRBD2,TRBV29-1
CASNPVGTGENTGELFF,TGTGCCAGCAATCCCGTGGGGACAGGGGAGAACACCGGGGAGCTGTTTTTT,few,TRBJ2-2,TRBD1,TRBV7-2
CASSFLLQGSGNTIYF,TGTGCCAGCAGCTTCTTGCTACAGGGCTCTGGAAACACCATATATTTT,.,TRBJ1-3,.,TRBV11-2
CASRLGGGSSYNSPLHF,TGTGCCAGCAGACTCGGGGGGGGAAGCTCCTATAATTCACCCCTCCACTTT,many,TRBJ1-6,.,TRBV28
CASSHRDRATDTQYF,TGTGCCAGCAGCCACCGGGACAGGGCCACAGATACGCAGTATTTT,many,TRBJ2-3,TRBD1,TRBV7-6
CASSRDRGSSSYNEQFF,TGCGCCAGCAGCCGGGACCGAGGGTCGAGCTCCTACAATGAGCAGTTCTTC,.,TRBJ2-1,.,TRBV4-1
CSVGGAAGNEKLFF,TGCAGCGTTGGGGGGGCTGCTGGTAATGAAAAACTGTTTTTT,few,TRBJ1-4,.,TRBV29-1
CASSRDLFSTDTQYF,TGTGCCAGCAGCCGCGACCTCTTTAGCACAGATACGCAGTATTTT,.,TRBJ2-3,.,TRBV7-2
CASSHYPDTFYGYTF,TGTGCCAGCAGTCACTATCCGGACACGTTTTATGGCTACACCTTC,few,TRBJ1-2,.,TRBV6-2/TRBV6-3
CASSLVTGVTEAFF,TGTGCCAGCAGCTTAGTAACGGGGGTGACTGAAGCTTTCTTT,.,TRBJ1-1,.,TRBV7-8
CATKGPSKDVYGYTF,TGTGCCACCAAGGGACCCTCCAAAGACGTCTATGGCTACACCTTC,few,TRBJ1-2,.,TRBV10-3
CASSLRGRRNYGYTF,TGTGCCAGCAGTTTGAGAGGGAGGAGAAACTATGGCTACACCTTC,few,TRBJ1-2,.,TRBV12-3/TRBV12-4
CASREQNTEAFF,TGTGCCAGCAGAGAACAGAACACTGAAGCTTTCTTT,few,TRBJ1-1,.,TRBV7-9
CASSLVGDSEQFF,TGTGCCAGCAGCTTAGTCGGCGATAGTGAGCAGTTCTTC,many,TRBJ2-1,.,TRBV7-2
CASNPGQPNTEAFF,TGCGCCAGCAACCCGGGACAACCGAACACTGAAGCTTTCTTT,.,TRBJ1-1,.,TRBV5-1
CASSFSHTGEQFF,TGTGCCAGCAGCTTTTCCCACACGGGTGAGCAGTTCTTC,few,TRBJ2-1,.,TRBV7-3
CASSPKELSNTGELFF,TGCGCCAGCAGCCCGAAGGAACTCTCGAACACCGGGGAGCTGTTTTTT,.,TRBJ2-2,.,TRBV4-3
CASSQDLDTQYF,TGCGCCAGCAGCCAAGATCTTGATACGCAGTATTTT,many,TRBJ2-3,.,TRBV4-3
CASSQEAVGQGVAKNIQYF,TGCGCCAGCAGCCAAGAGGCGGTTGGACAGGGTGTTGCCAAAAACATTCAGTACTTC,.,TRBJ2-4,TRBD1,TRBV4-3
CASSIPSAGGETFF,TGTGCCAGCAGTATCCCCTCTGCCGGGGGAGAAACTTTCTTT,.,TRBJ1-1,.,TRBV6-2/TRBV6-3
CASSQGPREQYF,TGTGCCAGCAGTCAGGGGCCCCGCGAGCAGTACTTC,few,TRBJ2-7,.,TRBV2
CASSSLGNEQFF,TGTGCCAGCAGTTCCCTGGGGAATGAGCAGTTCTTC,.,TRBJ2-1,.,TRBV28
CATRDLTSTDTQYF,TGTGCCACCCGGGACTTGACTAGCACAGATACGCAGTATTTT,few,TRBJ2-3,.,TRBV6-6
CASSVELLMNTEAFF,TGTGCCAGCAGTGTCGAGTTACTCATGAACACTGAAGCTTTCTTT,few,TRBJ1-1,.,TRBV6-1
CASSSRLTGELFF,TGTGCCAGCAGCTCCCGTTTAACCGGGGAGCTGTTTTTT,few,TRBJ2-2,.,TRBV9
CASRAGATQYF,TGTGCCAGCAGAGCCGGAGCAACGCAGTATTTT,few,TRBJ2-3,.,TRBV5-6
CASSYRGTYNEQFF,TGTGCCAGCAGTTACAGGGGGACCTACAATGAGCAGTTCTTC,many,TRBJ2-1,.,TRBV6-5
CASSFQGSMNTEAFF,TGCGCCAGCAGCTTCCAGGGAAGCATGAACACTGAAGCTTTCTTT,few,TRBJ1-1,.,TRBV5-1